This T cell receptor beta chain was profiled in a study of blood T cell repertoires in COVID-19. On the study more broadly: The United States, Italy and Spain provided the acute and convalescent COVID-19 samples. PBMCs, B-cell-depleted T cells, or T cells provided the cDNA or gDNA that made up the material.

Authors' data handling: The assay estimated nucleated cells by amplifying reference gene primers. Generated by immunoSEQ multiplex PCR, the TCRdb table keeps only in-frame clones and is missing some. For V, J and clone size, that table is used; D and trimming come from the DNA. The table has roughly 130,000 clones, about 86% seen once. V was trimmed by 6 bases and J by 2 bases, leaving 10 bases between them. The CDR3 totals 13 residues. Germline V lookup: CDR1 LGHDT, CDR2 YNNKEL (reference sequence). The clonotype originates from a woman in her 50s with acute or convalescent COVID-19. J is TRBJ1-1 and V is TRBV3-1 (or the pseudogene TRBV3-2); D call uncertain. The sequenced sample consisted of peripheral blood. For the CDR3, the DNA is TGTGCCAGCAGGCCTAGTGTTAACACTGAAGCTTTCTTT. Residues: CASRPSVNTEAFF.